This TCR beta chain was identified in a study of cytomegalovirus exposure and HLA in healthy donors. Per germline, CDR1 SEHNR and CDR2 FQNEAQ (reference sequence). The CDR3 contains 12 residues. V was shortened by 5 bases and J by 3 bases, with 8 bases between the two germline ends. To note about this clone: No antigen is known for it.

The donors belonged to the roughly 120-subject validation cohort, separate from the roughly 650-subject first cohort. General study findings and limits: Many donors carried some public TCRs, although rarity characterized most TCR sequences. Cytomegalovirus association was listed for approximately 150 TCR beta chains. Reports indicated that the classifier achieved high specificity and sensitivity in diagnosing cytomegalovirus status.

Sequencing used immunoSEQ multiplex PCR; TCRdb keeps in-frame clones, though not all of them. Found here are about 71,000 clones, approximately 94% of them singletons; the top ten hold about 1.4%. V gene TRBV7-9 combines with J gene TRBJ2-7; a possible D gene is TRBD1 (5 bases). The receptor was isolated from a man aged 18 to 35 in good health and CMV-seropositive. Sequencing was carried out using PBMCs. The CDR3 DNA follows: TGTGCCAGCAGCCTCACAGGCTACGAGCAGTACTTC. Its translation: CASSLTGYEQYF. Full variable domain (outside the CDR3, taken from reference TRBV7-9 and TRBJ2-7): DTGVSQNPRHKITKRGQNVTFRCDPISEHNRLYWYRQTLGQGPEFLTYFQNEAQLEKSRLLSDRFSAERPKGSFSTLEIQRTEQGDSAMYLCASSLTGYEQYFGPGTRLTVT.